The clone carrying this T cell receptor beta chain was seen many times. Orbital computed tomography and thyroid ultrasound, together with serum TRAb and thyroxine and clinical symptoms, were used for diagnoses. These data come from a study of T cells in Graves' hyperthyroidism and ophthalmopathy. V was shortened by 7 bases and J by 10 bases, with 21 bases between the two germline ends. Germline V gene data show CDR1 as MDHEN and CDR2 as SYDVKM. CDR3 size: 14 residues. Amplified TCR beta CDR3 regions derived from RNA transcripts. The HTBI primer set drove a first-round RT-PCR of the TCR CDR3. TCRdb ran MiXCR on the multiplex PCR reads and lists one entry per CDR3 protein. The sample includes some 720,000 distinct CDR3 sequences, about 17% seen only once; the top ten take roughly 8%.

Sequenced input: blood. This clonotype was sampled from a man aged 18 to 30 with Graves' hyperthyroidism. This rearrangement joins TRBV28 to TRBJ2-3, with D possibly matching TRBD2 (5 bases). The CDR3 nucleotides are TGTGCCAGCACCACCCCCCCGGGCCGGCGGGCGCAGTATTTT. Its translation is CASTTPPGRRAQYF.